This is a list of T cell receptor beta chains from one sample in a study of monozygotic twins with inflammatory bowel disease. TCRdb reanalyzed the 5' RACE reads and collapses them to one entry per CDR3 protein, without DNA. Found here are about 300,000 distinct CDR3 sequences; the top ten clones hold approximately 5.9%. Sequencing was performed on blood. The receptors come from a human donor with ulcerative colitis or Crohn's disease, or a healthy co-twin of an affected twin (not recorded which). Both conserved end residues are part of each CDR3.

j_call v_call cdr3_aa
TRBJ2-3 TRBV5-1 CASSFLTSEVVGDTQYF
TRBJ2-7 TRBV5-8 CASSSRGTYEQYF
TRBJ1-5 TRBV16 CASSQPLGPQHF
TRBJ2-2 TRBV5-1 CASSLELARTGELFF
TRBJ2-7 TRBV6-2/TRBV6-3 CASQLAFYEQYF
TRBJ2-6 TRBV19 CASSIGTGLAGANILTF
TRBJ2-7 TRBV4-2 CTSSQDELYEQYF
TRBJ1-4 TRBV30 CAWSVQQGEKLFF
TRBJ2-1 TRBV24-1 CATSDSSSFSYNEQFF
TRBJ2-2 TRBV7-3 CASSLGTNPGELFF
TRBJ1-5 TRBV12-3/TRBV12-4 CASSPTPTSNQPQHF
TRBJ2-3 TRBV6-1 CATVLDGTDTQYF
TRBJ1-1 TRBV29-1 CSVYRRGLVTEAFF
TRBJ1-6 TRBV20-1 CSARQGSSYNSPLHF
TRBJ1-2 TRBV30 CAWSKGEAYGYTF
TRBJ1-5 TRBV13 CASSLDRANQPQHF
TRBJ1-3 TRBV12-3/TRBV12-4 CASSFGGGGSGNTIYF
TRBJ2-6 TRBV11-2 CASSFRPTTDSGANVLTF
TRBJ2-1 TRBV10-3 CAIRGVGGDNEQFF
TRBJ2-6 TRBV20-1 CSAGTGTLSGANVLTF
TRBJ1-3 TRBV11-2 CASSLTSGNTIYF
TRBJ2-7 TRBV12-3/TRBV12-4 CASSWDMYEQYF
TRBJ1-1 TRBV20-1 CSAPRTLNTEAFF
TRBJ2-1 TRBV7-3 CASSLRAAGGANEQFF
TRBJ2-6 TRBV7-2 CASSFRPGANVLTF
TRBJ2-5 TRBV10-3 CAISEGQKETQYF
TRBJ2-7 TRBV10-2 CASSESVGFEQYF
TRBJ1-5 TRBV23-1 CASSPAWDRGFSNQPQHF
TRBJ1-2 TRBV7-9 CASSSKTHPNYGYTF
TRBJ2-7 TRBV29-1 CSAQRQHHYEQYF
TRBJ2-6 TRBV4-3 CASNRVPGANVLTF
TRBJ2-2 TRBV19 CATSAGSDTGELFF
TRBJ2-7 TRBV5-5 CASSSGGSYEQYF
TRBJ2-1 TRBV28 CASSLWGDEQFF
TRBJ2-1 TRBV3-1 CASSQGGGALEQFF
TRBJ2-7 TRBV18 CASSRENPYGTESYEQYF
TRBJ1-2 TRBV5-1 CASSLATDDGYTF
TRBJ1-2 TRBV6-2/TRBV6-3 CASSSVREINYGYTF
TRBJ2-7 TRBV27 CASSFSPGTQYEQYF
TRBJ2-5 TRBV6-2/TRBV6-3 CASSSVTGGQTQYF
TRBJ2-1 TRBV4-1 CASSQGPARLGWGNEQFF
TRBJ2-3 TRBV28 CASTPMGAFPGTITDTQYF
TRBJ1-1 TRBV7-9 CASRESGPATEAFF